This TCR beta chain was found in a study of blood T cells in healthy people across ages. About the research overall: Through template switching, about one barcoded beta molecule was captured per two T cells, as measured in model experiments.

Caucasian, healthy and from Russia, the donors were aged between 6 and 90. A second PCR of 7 to 11 cycles used a sample-barcoded 5' primer and a J-beta primer mix. TCRdb re-analysed the 5' RACE reads in MiXCR, keeping a single row per CDR3 protein. The table lists about 1.4 million distinct CDR3 sequences, roughly 64% of them singletons, with about 6.7% in the top ten. Trimming took off 4 bases at V and 2 bases at J, with 15 bases between the two ends. Looked up from germline, CDR1 is MGHRA and CDR2 is YSYEKL. The CDR3 loop spans 15 amino acids. V gene TRBV4-1 combines with J gene TRBJ2-7; the D is unclear. Sample: blood. This receptor was identified in a man between 18 and 29 years old in good health. Here the CDR3 reads CASSLHRSQAYEQYF. In DNA, the CDR3 is TGCGCCAGCAGCCTCCACCGCTCGCAGGCCTACGAGCAGTACTTC.